The 19 T cell receptor beta chains given below trace back to one sample, sequenced in a study of cytomegalovirus exposure and HLA in healthy donors. The PCR ran on 60 Vbeta and 13 Jbeta primers. This table comes from immunoSEQ multiplex PCR, and its TCRdb copy is limited to in-frame clones, with some not included. The sample holds around 94,000 clones; around 78% are singletons and the top ten take around 4.3%. Sample: PBMCs. Every receptor here comes from a woman aged 40 to 49 in good health and CMV-seropositive.

The V gene is TRBV19, the J gene TRBJ1-2; possible D gene TRBD1, 6 bases. V gave up 3 bases and J gave up 6 bases, with 20 bases separating them. Germline V gene lookup returns CDR1 LNHDA and CDR2 SQIVND (reference sequence). This CDR3 comprises 16 residues. As DNA, the CDR3 is TGTGCCAGTAGTATCCAAGGGGGACCCTTGGATGATGGCTACACCTTC. Its protein product is CASSIQGGPLDDGYTF.

The V and J genes are TRBV23-1 and TRBJ1-1; D possibly corresponds to TRBD1 (6 bases). TRBV23-1 is given ORF status, its function remaining uncertain. This CDR3 has 15 amino acids. Trimming shortened V by 1 base and J by 1 base, and 10 bases separated the two germline ends. The CDR3 DNA is TGCGCCAGCAGTCAATTTTCGGGACAGAACACTGAAGCTTTCTTT. Protein product: CASSQFSGQNTEAFF.

This clone was seen once. The rearrangement links TRBV28 to TRBJ2-6; 10 bases are shared with TRBD1. The germline CDR1 and CDR2 sequences are MDHEN and SYDVKM. The V and J ends lost 7 bases and 1 base, in that order; junction bases with no gene match: 25. The CDR3 consists of 23 residues. CDR3 sequence (DNA): TGTGCCAGCATCTCAAGCCCCCTCCGGGACAGGGGTCGGTATCGGTCTGGGGCCAACGTCCTGACTTTC. Amino acid sequence: CASISSPLRDRGRYRSGANVLTF.

This clone was detected only a few times. The chain carries TRBV6-6 and TRBJ2-1; the D is unclear. The V and J ends lost 6 bases and 2 bases respectively, with 11 bases between them. From germline, CDR1 is MNHNY and CDR2 SVGAGI (reference sequence). This CDR3 is built from 14 residues. CDR3 protein: CASSPRGAYNEQFF. CDR3 nucleotide sequence: TGTGCCAGCAGCCCCCGAGGCGCCTACAATGAGCAGTTCTTC.

The chain couples TRBV2 to TRBJ2-7; 9 nucleotides match TRBD1. The CDR3 has 15 amino acids. The V gene's germline CDR1 is SNHLY and CDR2 FYNNEI. V dropped 1 base and J dropped 2; count of bases not matched to a gene: 3. The CDR3 sequence is CASSEGQGGTYEQYF. The CDR3, as DNA: TGTGCCAGCAGTGAAGGACAGGGGGGCACCTACGAGCAGTACTTC.

The chain employs TRBV28 and TRBJ1-2, with TRBD1 matching over 11 bases. V was clipped by 5 bases and J by 7 bases; unmatched bases: 9. The CDR3 extends over 15 amino acids. From germline, CDR1 is MDHEN and CDR2 SYDVKM. The CDR3 region is CASSLTSGTGGGYTF. The CDR3 bases are TGTGCCAGCAGTCTGACCTCCGGGACAGGGGGTGGCTACACCTTC.

The chain is built from TRBV5-1 and TRBJ2-5, with TRBD2 identical over 7 bases. This CDR3 comprises 17 residues. The ends lost 0 bases at V and 5 bases at J; junction bases unmatched: 13. Germline assignment: CDR1 SGHRS and CDR2 YFSETQ. The CDR3 DNA is TGCGCCAGCAGCTTGGCTAGGGCGGGAGTGTGGAAGGAGACCCAGTACTTC. It specifies CASSLARAGVWKETQYF.

The J gene is TRBJ2-3, the V gene TRBV19, with 9 bases identical to TRBD1. The V segment lost 6 bases and the J segment 1 base; nucleotides outside the gene matches: 11. The germline gives CDR1 LNHDA, CDR2 SQIVND (reference sequence). This CDR3 is 17 amino acids long. The CDR3 protein is CASSLDRGGAGTDTQYF. The DNA for the CDR3 is TGTGCCAGTAGCCTAGACAGGGGGGGCGCCGGCACAGATACGCAGTATTTT. The full variable domain, its missing parts supplied by reference TRBV19 and TRBJ2-3, is DGGITQSPKYLFRKEGQNVTLSCEQNLNHDAMYWYRQDPGQGLRLIYYSQIVNDFQKGDIAEGYSVSREKKESFPLTVTSAQKNPTAFYLCASSLDRGGAGTDTQYFGPGTRLTVL.

About this clone: Mismatch with germline at one junction end may stem from a read error. V is TRBV7-9 and J is TRBJ2-1, with 8 positions matching TRBD2. Germline CDR1 is SEHNR and CDR2 is FQNEAQ (reference sequence). This CDR3 comprises 15 residues. The CDR3 DNA sequence: TGTGCCAGCAGCTTAGTTAGGGGATCGGACCCGGGAGGGCTCTTC. As protein: CASSLVRGSDPGGLF.

CDR3 in amino acids: CSVEPTGLGTDTQYF. The DNA for the CDR3 is TGCAGCGTTGAACCGACAGGGTTGGGCACAGATACGCAGTATTTT. V is TRBV29-1 and J is TRBJ2-3; TRBD1 matches at 7 bases. Trimming took 2 bases from V and 1 from J; bases not matched to a gene: 6. This CDR3 region has 15 residues. The germline gives CDR1 SQVTM, CDR2 ANQGSEA.

V usage is TRBV19 and J usage is TRBJ2-7, with 8 bases aligning to TRBD1. The CDR3 runs 14 residues. The germline CDR1 and CDR2 sequences are LNHDA and SQIVND (reference sequence). V trimming: 4 bases; J trimming: 3 bases; junction bases outside the gene matches: 5. CDR3: CASSTTGGYYEQYF. For the CDR3, the DNA is TGTGCCAGTAGTACTACAGGGGGATACTACGAGCAGTACTTC. The entire variable domain, with the rest obtained from reference TRBV19 and TRBJ2-7, is as follows: DGGITQSPKYLFRKEGQNVTLSCEQNLNHDAMYWYRQDPGQGLRLIYYSQIVNDFQKGDIAEGYSVSREKKESFPLTVTSAQKNPTAFYLCASSTTGGYYEQYFGPGTRLTVT.

V is TRBV6-1 and J is TRBJ2-7, with 13 bases aligning to TRBD2. The CDR3 spans 14 residues. V was pared by 7 bases and J by 5 bases, with 5 bases of the junction left unmatched. Germline loops: CDR1 MNHNS, CDR2 SASEGT. CDR3 in amino acids: CASKTSGRSHEQYF. CDR3 bases: TGTGCCAGCAAGACTAGCGGGAGGTCCCACGAGCAGTACTTC.

This chain uses TRBV4-3 with TRBJ2-7; no reliable D call. Germline V gene data show CDR1 as LGHNA and CDR2 as YSLEER. CDR3 length: 16 residues. The V end lost 1 base, the J end lost 6 bases, and 19 bases lay between the germline ends. The CDR3 loop reads CASSQGSNDGSGEQYF. Written as DNA, the CDR3 is TGCGCCAGCAGCCAAGGATCAAATGACGGTTCGGGCGAGCAGTACTTC.

This clone showed up just a few times. The V gene is TRBV4-1, the J gene TRBJ1-2, with D tentatively TRBD1 (6 bases). CDR1 is MGHRA and CDR2 is YSYEKL in the germline V gene. V lost 0 bases to trimming and J lost 4 bases, with 12 bases between them. The CDR3 loop spans 15 amino acids. CDR3 sequence (DNA): TGCGCCAGCAGCCAAGAATCTGGGGGGGCCTATGGCTACACCTTC. As protein: CASSQESGGAYGYTF.

The V call is TRBV29-1, the J call TRBJ2-7; D may be TRBD2 (5 bases). The CDR3 sequence is 12 residues long. Germline V gene data show CDR1 as SQVTM and CDR2 as ANQGSEA. V was clipped by 6 bases and J by 7 bases, with 16 bases between them. The chain's CDR3 is CSVGAWAGEQYF. CDR3 nucleotides: TGCAGCGTCGGCGCCTGGGCGGGTGAGCAGTACTTC.

The chain joins TRBV19 to TRBJ2-1, with D tentatively TRBD1 (6 bases). The V and J ends lost 1 base and 0 bases respectively, with 7 bases between them. Germline V CDR1 and CDR2: LNHDA, SQIVND (reference sequence). This CDR3 spans 15 amino acids. CDR3 region: CASSIGQVSYNEQFF. In DNA, the CDR3 is TGTGCCAGTAGTATAGGACAGGTCTCCTACAATGAGCAGTTCTTC.

This chain connects TRBV16 to TRBJ2-5, with 10 bases lining up with TRBD2. V shed 7 bases and J 5 bases; nucleotides not matched to a gene: 16. Germline loops: CDR1 KGHSY, CDR2 FQNENV. This CDR3 spans 17 amino acids. CDR3 residues: CASTPTRGSGRLETQYF. Here the CDR3 DNA reads TGTGCCAGCACCCCCACCCGCGGTAGCGGGAGGTTGGAGACCCAGTACTTC.

This clone appeared a few times. The V and J genes are TRBV10-1 and TRBJ1-3, with D perhaps matching TRBD1 (5 bases). CDR1 and CDR2 (germline): WNHNN, SYGVQD (reference sequence). The ends were cut back, 1 base at V and 2 bases at J, with 12 bases in the middle. The CDR3 runs to 16 residues. In nucleotides, the CDR3 is TGCGCCAGCAGTGAGTATCTGGGACTTACTGGAAACACCATATATTTT. The encoded protein is CASSEYLGLTGNTIYF.

The chain has TRBV30 and TRBJ1-5, with 8 bases identical to TRBD1. CDR1 GTSNPN and CDR2 SVGIG come from the germline V gene (reference sequence). CDR3 length equals 13 residues. V was clipped by 3 bases and J by 8 bases; unmatched bases: 6. DNA of the CDR3: TGTGCCTGGAGCGTAAACAGGGGGGAGCCCCAGCATTTT. Translated: CAWSVNRGEPQHF.